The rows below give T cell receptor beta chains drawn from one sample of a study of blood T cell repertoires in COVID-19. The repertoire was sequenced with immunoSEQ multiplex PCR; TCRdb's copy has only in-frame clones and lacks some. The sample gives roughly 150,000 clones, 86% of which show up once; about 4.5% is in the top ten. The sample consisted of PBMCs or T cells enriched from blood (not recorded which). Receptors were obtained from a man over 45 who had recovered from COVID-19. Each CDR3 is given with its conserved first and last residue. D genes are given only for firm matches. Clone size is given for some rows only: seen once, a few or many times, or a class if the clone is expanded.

TGTGCCAGCAGCGTGGGGGGTTCCCACGATACGCAGTATTTT | CASSVGGSHDTQYF | TRBV9 | NA | TRBJ2-3 | NA
TGTGCCAGCAGCCCGGGACTAGCGTCCCAAGAGACCCAGTACTTC | CASSPGLASQETQYF | TRBV11-3 | TRBD2 | TRBJ2-5 | NA
TGTGCCAGCAGGACAGGCGGAGCTGGCTATGGCTACACCTTC | CASRTGGAGYGYTF | TRBV28 | NA | TRBJ1-2 | NA
TGTGCCAGCAGCCAAGAACCCTGGGGCCCCTACGAGCAGTACTTC | CASSQEPWGPYEQYF | TRBV14 | NA | TRBJ2-7 | NA
TGTGCCACCAGCAGAGATCAGGCGGGCTATTCACCCCTCCACTTT | CATSRDQAGYSPLHF | TRBV15 | NA | TRBJ1-6 | NA
TGTGCCAGCAGTTTAGCAGCGGGGACCTACGAGCAGTACTTC | CASSLAAGTYEQYF | TRBV27 | TRBD2 | TRBJ2-7 | few
TGTGCCAGCAGCCAAAGCTTGAACACTGAAGCTTTCTTT | CASSQSLNTEAFF | TRBV6-2/TRBV6-3 | NA | TRBJ1-1 | NA
TGTGCCAGCAGCTTTGGGACTAGCGTCGAGCAGTACTTC | CASSFGTSVEQYF | TRBV5-4 | TRBD2 | TRBJ2-7 | NA
TGTGCCAGCAGCCCCGGACTAGCGGTTCAAGAGACCCAGTACTTC | CASSPGLAVQETQYF | TRBV7-3 | TRBD2 | TRBJ2-5 | NA
TGTGCCAGCAGTTTATGGGGCCCCACTGAAGCTTTCTTT | CASSLWGPTEAFF | TRBV12-3/TRBV12-4 | NA | TRBJ1-1 | NA
TGTGCCAGCAGCGCCGGGACAGGGTTATACGAGCAGTACTTC | CASSAGTGLYEQYF | TRBV14 | TRBD1 | TRBJ2-7 | NA
TGTGCCAGCAGCTTAGGGAGGGCGGGCAATCAGCCCCAGCATTTT | CASSLGRAGNQPQHF | TRBV7-9 | NA | TRBJ1-5 | NA
TGTGCCAGCAGTTACTCTCGACAGGGTAGAGGAGAAGCTTTCTTT | CASSYSRQGRGEAFF | TRBV6-5 | TRBD1 | TRBJ1-1 | NA
TGTGCCTGGAGGGACAGGGCAGGATACAATGAGCAGTTCTTC | CAWRDRAGYNEQFF | TRBV30 | TRBD1 | TRBJ2-1 | NA
TGCAGCGTTTTAAAAGACAGCACCTATGGCTACACCTTC | CSVLKDSTYGYTF | TRBV29-1 | NA | TRBJ1-2 | NA
TGTGCCAGCAGCCGGGACAGGAGCTATGGCTACACCTTC | CASSRDRSYGYTF | TRBV3-1/TRBV3-2 | TRBD1 | TRBJ1-2 | NA
TGTGCCAGTAGTATAGGACAGGGGTCACCCTACAATGAGCAGTTCTTC | CASSIGQGSPYNEQFF | TRBV19 | TRBD1 | TRBJ2-1 | NA
TGTGCCAGCAGTCTCCCCGGGGGGAATGAAAAACTGTTTTTT | CASSLPGGNEKLFF | TRBV28 | NA | TRBJ1-4 | NA
TGCGCCAGCAGCCAAACCGGACAGGGTTATGAGCAGTTCTTC | CASSQTGQGYEQFF | TRBV4-3 | TRBD1 | TRBJ2-1 | NA
TGTGCCAGCTCACCACCTAGCGGGATGGTCGAGCAGTACTTC | CASSPPSGMVEQYF | TRBV18 | TRBD2 | TRBJ2-7 | NA
TGCGCCAGCAGGACAGGCCCGAACACCGGGGAGCTGTTTTTT | CASRTGPNTGELFF | TRBV5-1 | NA | TRBJ2-2 | once
TGTGCCATCACCCGGGAGGGGGCGACTGAAGCTTTCTTT | CAITREGATEAFF | TRBV10-3 | TRBD1 | TRBJ1-1 | NA
TGTGCCAGCAGCGTAGCTACGACGAACACCGGGGAGCTGTTTTTT | CASSVATTNTGELFF | TRBV9 | NA | TRBJ2-2 | NA
TGTGCCTGGACTCGACAGACCAATTCACCCCTCCACTTT | CAWTRQTNSPLHF | TRBV30 | NA | TRBJ1-6 | NA
TGCGCCAGCAGCCGTACTGCACGGGAGGAAAATTCACCCCTCCACTTT | CASSRTAREENSPLHF | TRBV5-1 | NA | TRBJ1-6 | NA
TGCGCCAGCAGCTTGACAGTCAATCAGCCCCAGCATTTT | CASSLTVNQPQHF | TRBV5-1 | NA | TRBJ1-5 | NA
TGTGCCAGCAGCTTTAGCCTGAGACAGGGAGGCACCTTC | CASSFSLRQGGTF | TRBV11-2 | TRBD1 | TRBJ1-2 | NA
TGTGCCAGCAGCCAGTTGGGAGAACACACCGGGGAGCTGTTTTTT | CASSQLGEHTGELFF | TRBV3-1/TRBV3-2 | NA | TRBJ2-2 | NA
TGTGCCAGTTCCGGGACAGGGGGCAATCAGCCCCAGCATTTT | CASSGTGGNQPQHF | TRBV2 | TRBD1 | TRBJ1-5 | NA
TGCAGTGCTAGTTTCCACAGGGAGGGTTCACCCCTCCACTTT | CSASFHREGSPLHF | TRBV20-1 | NA | TRBJ1-6 | NA
TGTGCCACCCACAGGGAGTTGGCGAACACTGAAGCTTTCTTT | CATHRELANTEAFF | TRBV5-4 | NA | TRBJ1-1 | NA
TGCGCCAGCAGCTTGGTCAACCCCGACGGGAAACTGTTTTTT | CASSLVNPDGKLFF | TRBV5-1 | NA | TRBJ1-4 | once
TGTGCCAGCAGTTTAAGGACAGGAATCTACAATGAGCAGTTCTTC | CASSLRTGIYNEQFF | TRBV28 | TRBD1 | TRBJ2-1 | NA
TGCGCCAGCAGCTTGGGGCTAGCGGGGGGCCCCTACAATGAGCAGTTCTTC | CASSLGLAGGPYNEQFF | TRBV5-1 | TRBD2 | TRBJ2-1 | NA
TGTGCCAGCAGCTTGACCGGGACTAGTGGAACTAAGGAGACCCAGTACTTC | CASSLTGTSGTKETQYF | TRBV5-8 | TRBD2 | TRBJ2-5 | NA
TGTGCCAGCAGCTTGGGTCTTGGGACTGCTGGTAATGAGCAGTTCTTC | CASSLGLGTAGNEQFF | TRBV7-3 | NA | TRBJ2-1 | NA
TGTGCCAGCAGCCCCTACCGTGGGGACACTACCACCGGGGAGCTGTTTTTT | CASSPYRGDTTTGELFF | TRBV3-1/TRBV3-2 | NA | TRBJ2-2 | NA
TGTGCCAGCAGCAAAGCCAGACATAAGAACACTGAAGCTTTCTTT | CASSKARHKNTEAFF | TRBV21-1 | NA | TRBJ1-1 | NA
TGTGCCAGCAGCATTGGGACAGCCACGAATCAGCCCCAGCATTTT | CASSIGTATNQPQHF | TRBV7-2 | TRBD1 | TRBJ1-5 | NA